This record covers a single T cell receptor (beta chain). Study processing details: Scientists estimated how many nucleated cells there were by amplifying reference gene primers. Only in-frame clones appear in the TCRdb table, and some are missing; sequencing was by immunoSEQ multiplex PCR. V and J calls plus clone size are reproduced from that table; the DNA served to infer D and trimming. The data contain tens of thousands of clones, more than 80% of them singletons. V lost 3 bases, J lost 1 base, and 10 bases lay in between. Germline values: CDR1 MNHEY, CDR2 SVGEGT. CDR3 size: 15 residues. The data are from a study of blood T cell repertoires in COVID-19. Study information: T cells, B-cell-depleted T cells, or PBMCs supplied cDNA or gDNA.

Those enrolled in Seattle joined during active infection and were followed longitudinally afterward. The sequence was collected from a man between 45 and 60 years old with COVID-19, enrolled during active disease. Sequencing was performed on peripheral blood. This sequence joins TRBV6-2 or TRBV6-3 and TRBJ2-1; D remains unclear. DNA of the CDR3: TGTGCCAGCAGTTATTCACTATTATCCTACAATGAGCAGTTCTTC. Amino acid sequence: CASSYSLLSYNEQFF.